These T cell receptor beta chains were read from a single sample in a study of beta chain features in type 1 diabetes. Method: immunoSEQ multiplex PCR; TCRdb's copy keeps in-frame clones and lacks some. This table holds 100,000 to 150,000 clones, 9% found once. Sequenced material: central memory CD4+ T cells from blood. The receptors originated from a man aged 25 to 45 with type 1 diabetes. Each CDR3 is given with its conserved first and last residue. The D gene is left open where the match is weak. Not all rows give a size; the values are once, few, many and, for expanded clones, a class.

clone_size j_call d_call v_call cdr3_nt cdr3_aa
NA TRBJ1-1 NA TRBV7-9 TGTGCCAGCAGCTCCGGCCAAGGGGACACTGAAGCTTTCTTT CASSSGQGDTEAFF
NA TRBJ1-5 NA TRBV30 TGTGCCTGGAGGGAAGGACGGGGTAGCAATCAGCCCCAGCATTTT CAWREGRGSNQPQHF
few TRBJ2-1 NA TRBV19 TGTGCCAGTAGTCTCCAGGGGCGTACATACAATGAGCAGTTCTTC CASSLQGRTYNEQFF
NA TRBJ1-2 TRBD1 TRBV7-9 TGTGCCAGCAGCTTGAGTCCGGGACAGGGGAGTCATGGCTACACCTTC CASSLSPGQGSHGYTF
NA TRBJ1-5 NA TRBV30 TGTGCCTGGAGTCTGGAGAGCAATCAGCCCCAGCATTTT CAWSLESNQPQHF
NA TRBJ2-3 TRBD2 TRBV4-2 TGTGCCAGCGGGCCAAGCGGGGGCCCCACAGATACGCAGTATTTT CASGPSGGPTDTQYF
few TRBJ2-3 TRBD2 TRBV9 TGTGCCAGCAGCTCGACAGCGGGGCACACAGATACGCAGTATTTT CASSSTAGHTDTQYF
few TRBJ2-1 NA TRBV2 TGTGCCAGCTGCACGGGTGAGACCTACAATGAGCAGTTCTTC CASCTGETYNEQFF
NA TRBJ2-7 TRBD2 TRBV5-1 TGCGCCAGCACCGAACCAGGACTAGCGGGCTACGAGCAGTACTTC CASTEPGLAGYEQYF
NA TRBJ1-2 NA TRBV7-3 TGTGCCAGCAGCTCCCCGACAGCCAACTATGGCTACACCTTC CASSSPTANYGYTF
NA TRBJ1-2 NA TRBV5-6 TGTGCCAGCAGCTTGGAGGTGACACTGAACTATGGCTACACCTTC CASSLEVTLNYGYTF
NA TRBJ2-5 NA TRBV2 TGTGCCAGCAGTTCACAGGGATCCCAAGAGACCCAGTACTTC CASSSQGSQETQYF
NA TRBJ2-7 NA TRBV18 TGTGCCAGCTCACACGACGAGCAGGCCTACGAGCAGTACTTC CASSHDEQAYEQYF
few TRBJ1-2 TRBD1 TRBV6-5 TGTGCCAGCAGTTACTCGGGGACAGGGGGCCCTGGCTACACCTTC CASSYSGTGGPGYTF
NA TRBJ1-4 TRBD1 TRBV7-9 TGTGCCAGCAGCTCCCTTCGGACAGGGGCTAATGAAAAACTGTTTTTT CASSSLRTGANEKLFF
few TRBJ2-3 NA TRBV11-2 TGTGCCAGCAGCGCTCGGGCAGATACGCAGTATTTT CASSARADTQYF
NA TRBJ2-1 NA TRBV6-1 TGTGCCAGCAGTGCCTACTCCGACAGACACAATGAGCAGTTCTTC CASSAYSDRHNEQFF
few TRBJ2-2 NA TRBV11-2 TGTGCCAGCAGCCATGGGGCGGAGAACACCGGGGAGCTGTTTTTT CASSHGAENTGELFF
NA TRBJ2-3 NA TRBV7-2 TGTGCCAGCAGCTTGACTGTCGCTAGCACAGATACGCAGTATTTT CASSLTVASTDTQYF
NA TRBJ1-2 NA TRBV29-1 TGCAGCGTTGGACAGGACTATGGCTACACCTTC CSVGQDYGYTF
few TRBJ1-1 NA TRBV9 TGTGCCAGCAGCCCAACAGGGCGGAACACTGAAGCTTTCTTT CASSPTGRNTEAFF
many TRBJ2-1 TRBD1 TRBV7-9 TGTGCCAGCAGCCCATTGTGGGGACAGGGGGCAAATGAGCAGTTCTTC CASSPLWGQGANEQFF
NA TRBJ2-5 TRBD2 TRBV7-9 TGTGCCAGCAGCCTAGCGGGGGGAGATCAAGAGACCCAGTACTTC CASSLAGGDQETQYF
few TRBJ1-1 NA TRBV11-3 TGTGCCAGCAGCTTGGACAGTGGGAGTGAAGCTTTCTTT CASSLDSGSEAFF
NA TRBJ2-3 NA TRBV5-1 TGCGCCAGCTCACAGGCACCCTCCACAGATACGCAGTATTTT CASSQAPSTDTQYF
few TRBJ1-4 NA TRBV7-2 TGTGCCAGCAGGCCGGGACATTCTAATGAAAAACTGTTTTTT CASRPGHSNEKLFF
few TRBJ1-1 NA TRBV6-5 TGTGCCAGCAGCTCAGGGGCCAGTGGTGAAGCTTTCTTT CASSSGASGEAFF
few TRBJ2-4 NA TRBV4-2 TGTGCCAGCAGCTTGGGGCCCCTTCAGTACTTC CASSLGPLQYF
NA TRBJ1-1 NA TRBV29-1 TGCAGCGTAGAGGGAGGCCGGAACACTGAAGCTTTCTTT CSVEGGRNTEAFF
NA TRBJ2-1 TRBD2 TRBV4-2 TGTGCCAGCAGCCGTGGACTAGCGGGTACCAGCTCCTACAATGAGCAGTTCTTC CASSRGLAGTSSYNEQFF
NA TRBJ2-3 NA TRBV5-1 TGCGCCAGCCGCCGGAGTGATACGCAGTATTTT CASRRSDTQYF
few TRBJ2-2 NA TRBV6-6 TGTGCCAGCAGGGCCTCCGCGGACGGGGAGCTGTTTTTT CASRASADGELFF
many TRBJ1-1 NA TRBV4-1 TGCGCCAGCAGCCAAGATCGGGAAACTGAAGCTTTCTTT CASSQDRETEAFF
few TRBJ2-1 TRBD2 TRBV9 TGTGCCAGCAGCGCTACTAGCGGACTTTACAATGAGCAGTTCTTC CASSATSGLYNEQFF
few TRBJ2-3 TRBD2 TRBV5-1 TGCGCCAGCAGCCCGGGGGGAGGCACAGATACGCAGTATTTT CASSPGGGTDTQYF
few TRBJ2-1 NA TRBV7-2 TGTGCCAGCAGCTACCACAGGGAGCAGTTCTTC CASSYHREQFF
NA TRBJ1-4 NA TRBV7-6 TGTGCCAGCAGCTTAGGACTGAGGGAAAAACTGTTTTTT CASSLGLREKLFF
NA TRBJ2-3 TRBD2 TRBV28 TGTGCCAGCACTAGCGGGGGGGCCGCAGATACGCAGTATTTT CASTSGGAADTQYF
NA TRBJ2-5 TRBD2 TRBV18 TGTGCCAGCTCACCACCCAGCGGGGAACAAGAGACCCAGTACTTC CASSPPSGEQETQYF
NA TRBJ2-1 TRBD2 TRBV29-1 TGCAGCGTTGAAAGTAGCGGGGGGGGTATGGATGAGCAGTTCTTC CSVESSGGGMDEQFF
few TRBJ1-5 TRBD1 TRBV7-9 TGTGCCGGACAGGGACAAAGCAATCAGCCCCAGCATTTT CAGQGQSNQPQHF
few TRBJ2-7 NA TRBV27 TGTGCCAGCAGTTTATTTCCTAGCGCCTACGAGCAGTACTTC CASSLFPSAYEQYF
few TRBJ1-1 NA TRBV7-3 TGTGCCAGCAGCTTACTCGGTGATACTGAAGCTTTCTTT CASSLLGDTEAFF
few TRBJ2-5 TRBD2 TRBV19 TGTGCCAGTGCCATAGCGGGGGGGCAAGAGACCCAGTACTTC CASAIAGGQETQYF
NA TRBJ1-5 TRBD1 TRBV5-1 TGCGCCAGCAGCCCGGGACAGGGGGTCAATCAGCCCCAGCATTTT CASSPGQGVNQPQHF
NA TRBJ2-1 NA TRBV9 TGTGCCAGCAGCGTTTTTAGCGGTTCTGGGGGTGAGCAGTTCTTC CASSVFSGSGGEQFF
NA TRBJ2-1 NA TRBV7-2 TGTGCCAGCAGCTACCTGGGACTGCCATCCTACAATGAGCAGTTCTTC CASSYLGLPSYNEQFF
few TRBJ2-5 TRBD2 TRBV19 TGTGCCAGTAGTATAGCGGGGGGGACGGTGGCTGACCAGTACTTC CASSIAGGTVADQYF